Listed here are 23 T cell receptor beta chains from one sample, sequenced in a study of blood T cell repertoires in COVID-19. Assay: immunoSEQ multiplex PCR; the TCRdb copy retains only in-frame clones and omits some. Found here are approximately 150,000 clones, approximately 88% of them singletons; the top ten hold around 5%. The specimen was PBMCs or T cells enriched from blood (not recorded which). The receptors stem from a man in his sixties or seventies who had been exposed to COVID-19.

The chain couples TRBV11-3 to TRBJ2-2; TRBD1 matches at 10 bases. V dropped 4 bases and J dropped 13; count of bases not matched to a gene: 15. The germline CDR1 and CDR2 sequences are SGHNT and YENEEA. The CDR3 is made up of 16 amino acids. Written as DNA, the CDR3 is TGTGCCAGCAGCTCTTCCGGGACAGGGGCCTTCCCTCGGCTGTTTTTT. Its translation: CASSSSGTGAFPRLFF.

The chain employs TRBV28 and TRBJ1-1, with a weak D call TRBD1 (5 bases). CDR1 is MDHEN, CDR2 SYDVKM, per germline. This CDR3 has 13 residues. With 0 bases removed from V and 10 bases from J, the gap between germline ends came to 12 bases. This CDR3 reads CASSLWGQTAAFF. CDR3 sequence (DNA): TGTGCCAGCAGTTTATGGGGGCAAACAGCAGCTTTCTTT.

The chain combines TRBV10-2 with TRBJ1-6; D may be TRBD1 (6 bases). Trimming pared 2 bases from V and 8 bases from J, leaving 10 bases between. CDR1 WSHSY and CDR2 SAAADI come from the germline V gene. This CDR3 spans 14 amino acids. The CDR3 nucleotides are TGCGCCAGCAGTGAGGTAACAGGGCATTCACCCCTCCACTTT. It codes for CASSEVTGHSPLHF.

Here the CDR3 DNA reads TGTGCCATCCGGGACAGCTCCTACGAGCAGTACTTC. Protein sequence: CAIRDSSYEQYF. This sequence joins TRBV10-3 and TRBJ2-7, with 7 bases lining up with TRBD1. There are 12 residues in the CDR3. The germline V gene has CDR1 ENHRY and CDR2 SYGVKD. V shed 8 bases, J shed 0 bases, and the junction held 1 base outside the gene matches.

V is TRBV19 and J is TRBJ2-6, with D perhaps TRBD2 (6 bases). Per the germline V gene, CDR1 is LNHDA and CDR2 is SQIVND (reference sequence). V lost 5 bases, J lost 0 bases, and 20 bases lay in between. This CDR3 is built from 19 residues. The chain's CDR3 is CASSPPMGEEGSGANVLTF. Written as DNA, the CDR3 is TGTGCCAGTAGTCCCCCCATGGGGGAGGAGGGCTCTGGGGCCAACGTCCTGACTTTC.

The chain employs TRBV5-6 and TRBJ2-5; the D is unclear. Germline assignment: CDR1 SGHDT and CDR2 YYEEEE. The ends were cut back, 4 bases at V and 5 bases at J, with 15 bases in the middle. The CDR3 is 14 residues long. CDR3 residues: CASSDDPGGETQYF. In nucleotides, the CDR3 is TGTGCCAGCAGCGATGACCCAGGTGGGGAGACCCAGTACTTC.

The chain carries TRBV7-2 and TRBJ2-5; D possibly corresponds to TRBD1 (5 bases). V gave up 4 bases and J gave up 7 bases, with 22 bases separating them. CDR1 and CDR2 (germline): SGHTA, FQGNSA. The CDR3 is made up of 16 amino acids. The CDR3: CASSSFGSAAQGTQYF. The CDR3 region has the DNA TGTGCCAGCAGCTCATTCGGCTCAGCAGCCCAGGGGACCCAGTACTTC.

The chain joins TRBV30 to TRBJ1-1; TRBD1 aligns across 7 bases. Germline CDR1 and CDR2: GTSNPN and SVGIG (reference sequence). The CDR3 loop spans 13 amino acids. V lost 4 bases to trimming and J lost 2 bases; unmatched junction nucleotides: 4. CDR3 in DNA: TGTGCCTGGAAAGGACAGGAAAACACTGAAGCTTTCTTT. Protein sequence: CAWKGQENTEAFF.

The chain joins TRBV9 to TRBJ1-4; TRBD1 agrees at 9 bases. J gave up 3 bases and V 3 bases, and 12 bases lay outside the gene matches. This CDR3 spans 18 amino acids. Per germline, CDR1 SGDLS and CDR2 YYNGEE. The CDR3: CASSADLGQGWANEKLFF. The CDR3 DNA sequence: TGTGCCAGCAGCGCCGACTTGGGACAGGGCTGGGCTAATGAAAAACTGTTTTTT.

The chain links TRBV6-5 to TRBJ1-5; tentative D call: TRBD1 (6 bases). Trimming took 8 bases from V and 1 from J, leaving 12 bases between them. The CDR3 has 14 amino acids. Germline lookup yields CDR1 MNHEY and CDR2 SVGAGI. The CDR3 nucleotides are TGTGCCAGCGGGGGGGCGGGGAGCAATCAGCCCCAGCATTTT. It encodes CASGGAGSNQPQHF.

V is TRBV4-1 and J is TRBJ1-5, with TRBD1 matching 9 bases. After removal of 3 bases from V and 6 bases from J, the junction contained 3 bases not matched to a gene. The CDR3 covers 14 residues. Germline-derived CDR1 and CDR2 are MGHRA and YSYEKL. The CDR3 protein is CASSQGQGGQPQHF. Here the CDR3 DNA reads TGCGCCAGCAGCCAGGGACAGGGAGGTCAGCCCCAGCATTTT.

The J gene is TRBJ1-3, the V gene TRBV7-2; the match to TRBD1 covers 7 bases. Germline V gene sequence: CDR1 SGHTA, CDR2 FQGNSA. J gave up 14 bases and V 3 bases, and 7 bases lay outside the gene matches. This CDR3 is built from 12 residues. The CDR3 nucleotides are TGTGCCAGCAGCTTGGGGGACAGCCGTTTATATTTT. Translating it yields CASSLGDSRLYF.

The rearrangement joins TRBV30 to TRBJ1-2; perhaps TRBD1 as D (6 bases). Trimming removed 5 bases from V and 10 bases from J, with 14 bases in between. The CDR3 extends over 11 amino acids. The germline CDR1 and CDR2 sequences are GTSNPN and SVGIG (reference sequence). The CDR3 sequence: CAWDLGAAYTF. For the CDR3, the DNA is TGTGCCTGGGATTTGGGGGCCGCCTACACCTTC.

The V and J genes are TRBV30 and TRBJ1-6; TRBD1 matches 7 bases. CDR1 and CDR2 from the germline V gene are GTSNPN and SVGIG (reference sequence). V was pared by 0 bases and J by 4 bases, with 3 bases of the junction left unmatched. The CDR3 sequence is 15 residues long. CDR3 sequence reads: CAWSVAGGYNSPLHF. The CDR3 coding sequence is TGTGCCTGGAGTGTGGCAGGGGGATATAATTCACCCCTCCACTTT.

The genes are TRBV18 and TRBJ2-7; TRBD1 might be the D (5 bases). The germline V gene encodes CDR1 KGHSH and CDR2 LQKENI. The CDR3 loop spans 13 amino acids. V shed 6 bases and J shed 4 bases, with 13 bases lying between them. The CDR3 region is CASSLRQPYEQYF. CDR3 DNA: TGTGCCAGCTCCCTTAGACAGCCGTACGAGCAGTACTTC.

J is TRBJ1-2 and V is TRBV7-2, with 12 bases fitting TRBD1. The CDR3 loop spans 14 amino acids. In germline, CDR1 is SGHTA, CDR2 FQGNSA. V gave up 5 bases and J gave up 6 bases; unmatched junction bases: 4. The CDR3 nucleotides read TGTGCCAGCAGCGCGGGACAGGGGGCAAATGGCTACACCTTC. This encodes CASSAGQGANGYTF.

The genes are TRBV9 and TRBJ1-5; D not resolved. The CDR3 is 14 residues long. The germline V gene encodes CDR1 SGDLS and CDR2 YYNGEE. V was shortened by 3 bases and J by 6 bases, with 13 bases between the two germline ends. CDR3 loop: CASSAGVSGQPQHF. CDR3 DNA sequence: TGTGCCAGCAGCGCCGGGGTTTCAGGTCAGCCCCAGCATTTT. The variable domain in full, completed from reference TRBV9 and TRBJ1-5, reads DSGVTQTPKHLITATGQRVTLRCSPRSGDLSVYWYQQSLDQGLQFLIQYYNGEERAKGNILERFSAQQFPDLHSELNLSSLELGDSALYFCASSAGVSGQPQHFGDGTRLSIL.

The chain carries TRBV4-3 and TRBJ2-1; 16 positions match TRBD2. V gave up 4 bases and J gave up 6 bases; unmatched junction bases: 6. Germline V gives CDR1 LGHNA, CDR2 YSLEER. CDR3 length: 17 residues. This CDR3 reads CASSPGTSGGAFNEQFF. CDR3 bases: TGCGCCAGCAGCCCCGGGACTAGCGGGGGGGCCTTCAATGAGCAGTTCTTC.

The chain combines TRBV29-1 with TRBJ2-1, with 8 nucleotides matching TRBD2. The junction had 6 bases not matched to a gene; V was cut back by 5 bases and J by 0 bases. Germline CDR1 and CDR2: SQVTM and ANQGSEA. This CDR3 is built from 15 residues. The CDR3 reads CSVRERGSSYNEQFF. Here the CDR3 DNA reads TGCAGCGTTAGGGAGCGGGGGAGCTCCTACAATGAGCAGTTCTTC.

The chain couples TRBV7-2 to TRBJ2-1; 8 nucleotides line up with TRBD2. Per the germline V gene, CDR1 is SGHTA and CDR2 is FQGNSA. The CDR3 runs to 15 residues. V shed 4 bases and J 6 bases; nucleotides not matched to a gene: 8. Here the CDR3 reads CASSSRTSSGNEQFF. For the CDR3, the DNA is TGTGCCAGCAGCTCTAGGACTAGCTCAGGCAATGAGCAGTTCTTC.

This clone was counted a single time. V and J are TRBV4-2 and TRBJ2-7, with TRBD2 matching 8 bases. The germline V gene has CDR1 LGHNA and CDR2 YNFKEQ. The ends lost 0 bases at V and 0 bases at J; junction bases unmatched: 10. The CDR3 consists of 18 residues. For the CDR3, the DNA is TGTGCCAGCAGCCAAGATGGCCAAGCGGGGGCCCTCTCCTACGAGCAGTACTTC. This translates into CASSQDGQAGALSYEQYF.

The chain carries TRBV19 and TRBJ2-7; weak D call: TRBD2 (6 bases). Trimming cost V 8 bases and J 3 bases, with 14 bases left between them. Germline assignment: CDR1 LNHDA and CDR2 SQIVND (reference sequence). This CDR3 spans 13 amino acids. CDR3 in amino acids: CASGGGANYEQYF. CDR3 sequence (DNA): TGTGCCAGTGGAGGAGGGGCGAACTACGAGCAGTACTTC.

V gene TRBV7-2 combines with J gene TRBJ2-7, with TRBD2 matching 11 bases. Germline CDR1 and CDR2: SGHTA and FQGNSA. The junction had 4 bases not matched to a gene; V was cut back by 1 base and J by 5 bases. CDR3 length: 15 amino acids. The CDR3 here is CASSLDTSGRNEQYF. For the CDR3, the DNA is TGTGCCAGCAGCTTAGATACTAGCGGGAGAAACGAGCAGTACTTC.